This T cell receptor beta chain appears in the sequencing data of a study of T cell repertoires in cytomegalovirus infection. Study background: Recently identified HLA-C-restricted CMV epitopes and well-studied HLA-B-restricted CMV epitopes were used by the study. It was the public TCR beta signatures that indicated both CMV infection and matching HLA type.

About this clonotype: No antigen is known for it.

V lost 5 bases, J lost 9 bases, and 12 bases stayed unmatched. The CDR3 sequence is 16 residues long. Germline loops: CDR1 LGHNA, CDR2 YSLEER. Each CDR3 protein is one row after TCRdb ran MiXCR on the reads. The data contain about 920,000 distinct CDR3 sequences, about 33% of them singletons. Findings and limits, study-wide: HLA-C-restricted TCR beta clonotypes specific for CMV led the ex vivo response.

The sample consisted of cultured CD8+ T cells from PBMCs, taken from culture after CMV antigen stimulation. The V call is TRBV4-3, the J call TRBJ2-1, with 11 bases matching TRBD1. The TCR sequence derives from a human donor in good health (CMV status not recorded). Some clones in this sample may be carry-over from other donors' samples. CDR3 sequence reads: CASSGEEGQGAGEQFF. Here the CDR3 DNA reads TGCGCCAGCAGCGGAGAAGAAGGACAGGGGGCAGGTGAGCAGTTCTTC.